This entry describes one T cell receptor beta chain. The sample is drawn from a study of blood T cell repertoires in COVID-19. Turning to the study itself: PBMCs, B-cell-depleted T cells, or T cells provided the cDNA or gDNA that made up the material.

In the original analysis: From reference gene primer amplification, estimates of nucleated cell counts were derived. The protocol was immunoSEQ multiplex PCR, while the TCRdb copy is restricted to in-frame clones and leaves out a portion. V and J calls and clone size are as listed in that table; D and trimming were resolved from the DNA. The table shows about 210,000 clones, with around 81% occurring only once. V lost 4 bases and J lost 4; bases outside the gene matches: 6. CDR1 and CDR2 (germline): SGHNT, YYREEE (reference sequence). This CDR3 contains 14 residues. Participants' reported clinical history set cohort assignment.

Specimen: PBMCs or T cells enriched from blood (not recorded which). The sequence was obtained from a woman in her 50s with acute COVID-19. V and J are TRBV5-4 and TRBJ2-7, with 9 bases lining up with TRBD1. CDR3 sequence reads: CASSTGQGFYEQYF. The CDR3 nucleotides are TGTGCCAGCAGCACGGGACAGGGATTTTACGAGCAGTACTTC.